The 26 T cell receptor beta chains given below trace back to one sample, sequenced in a study of cytomegalovirus exposure and HLA in healthy donors. The table came from immunoSEQ multiplex PCR; TCRdb's copy has only in-frame clones and leaves some out. The sample shows tens of thousands of clones, approximately 90% of them seen only once. Sequencing was carried out using PBMCs. These receptor sequences come from a man aged 18 to 29 in good health and CMV-seronegative.

The V call is TRBV18, the J call TRBJ2-7; possible D gene TRBD1, 5 bases. This CDR3 has 14 residues. V was pared by 3 bases and J by 3 bases, with 12 bases between. CDR1 is KGHSH and CDR2 is LQKENI in the germline V gene. This CDR3 is CASSPRQQLYEQYF. The CDR3 nucleotides are TGTGCCAGCTCACCGAGACAGCAGCTCTACGAGCAGTACTTC.

V usage is TRBV11-3 and J usage is TRBJ2-5; D remains unclear. Per germline, CDR1 SGHNT and CDR2 YENEEA. The CDR3 totals 13 residues. Trimming took 1 base from V and 5 from J, leaving 8 bases between them. The CDR3 protein is CASSLGLAETQYF. In nucleotides, the CDR3 is TGTGCCAGCAGCTTAGGTTTGGCCGAGACCCAGTACTTC.

This clone appeared a single time. The V and J genes are TRBV19 and TRBJ2-7, with a tentative D call TRBD1 (6 bases). The CDR3 runs to 14 residues. The V gene lost 6 bases and the J gene lost 5 bases, with 17 bases spanning the gap. Germline V CDR1 and CDR2: LNHDA, SQIVND (reference sequence). The CDR3 reads CASSPGRGWDEQYF. For the CDR3, the DNA is TGTGCCAGTAGCCCCGGCAGGGGCTGGGACGAGCAGTACTTC. Filled out from reference TRBV19 and TRBJ2-7, the complete variable domain reads DGGITQSPKYLFRKEGQNVTLSCEQNLNHDAMYWYRQDPGQGLRLIYYSQIVNDFQKGDIAEGYSVSREKKESFPLTVTSAQKNPTAFYLCASSPGRGWDEQYFGPGTRLTVT.

V and J are TRBV20-1 and TRBJ1-1; no clear D gene. In germline, CDR1 is DFQATT, CDR2 SNEGSKA (reference sequence). The CDR3 has 11 amino acids. The CDR3: CSEPRGTEAFF. The CDR3, as DNA: TGCAGCGAGCCCCGGGGCACTGAAGCTTTCTTT.

This clone was seen just once. The chain uses TRBV30 and TRBJ2-7, with 9 nucleotides matching TRBD1. This CDR3 has 12 amino acids. The V segment lost 5 bases and the J segment 9 bases; nucleotides outside the gene matches: 8. In germline, CDR1 is GTSNPN, CDR2 SVGIG (reference sequence). In nucleotides, the CDR3 is TGTGCCTGGTCGGGACAGGGAGATGGGCAGTACTTC. Amino acid sequence: CAWSGQGDGQYF.

This clone was seen a single time. The chain recombines TRBV28 with TRBJ1-2; 9 bases agree with TRBD1. This CDR3 is 14 amino acids long. After removal of 3 bases from V and 2 bases from J, the junction contained 1 base not matched to a gene. Germline V gives CDR1 MDHEN, CDR2 SYDVKM. The CDR3 spells CASSLDRGNYGYTF. In DNA, the CDR3 is TGTGCCAGCAGTTTGGACAGGGGCAACTATGGCTACACCTTC.

This clone was recorded only once. The chain links TRBV4-2 to TRBJ2-1; maybe TRBD2 (6 bases). Between the trimmed V and J ends, which lost 3 bases and 13 bases, there was a span of 13 bases. The CDR3 has 12 amino acids. The germline CDR1 and CDR2 sequences are LGHNA and YNFKEQ. CDR3 DNA: TGTGCCAGCAGCCATACTAGCCTTGTACAGTTCTTC. Translation gives CASSHTSLVQFF.

Here the CDR3 reads CASSFSLNTGELFF. In DNA, the CDR3 is TGTGCCAGCAGCTTTTCCCTGAACACCGGGGAGCTGTTTTTT. The chain links TRBV7-9 to TRBJ2-2; the D is unclear. V gave up 3 bases and J gave up 1 base, with 6 bases separating them. The CDR3 contains 14 residues. Germline V gene sequence: CDR1 SEHNR, CDR2 FQNEAQ (reference sequence).

The chain carries TRBV5-4 and TRBJ1-1; 7 bases agree with TRBD1. Per the germline V gene, CDR1 is SGHNT and CDR2 is YYREEE (reference sequence). The ends lost 9 bases at V and 1 base at J; junction bases unmatched: 9. CDR3 length: 14 amino acids. The CDR3 region is CATYMGQKNTEAFF. The DNA for the CDR3 is TGTGCCACATATATGGGACAGAAGAACACTGAAGCTTTCTTT.

The chain employs TRBV7-6 and TRBJ2-4; 9 positions agree with TRBD1. Trimming removed 0 bases from V and 1 base from J; junction bases left unmatched: 13. Germline CDR1 reads SGHVS; CDR2 reads FNYEAQ. The CDR3 sequence is 20 residues long. The CDR3 DNA reads TGTGCCAGCAGCTTAGCGAGTTCACCCATAGGACAGGGGGCCAAAAACATTCAGTACTTC. This translates into CASSLASSPIGQGAKNIQYF.

J is TRBJ1-1 and V is TRBV10-1, with 7 bases fitting TRBD1. After removal of 1 base from V and 3 bases from J, the junction contained 8 bases not matched to a gene. The CDR3 is made up of 16 amino acids. Germline V gene sequence: CDR1 WNHNN, CDR2 SYGVQD (reference sequence). In nucleotides, the CDR3 is TGCGCCAGCAGTGAGTACAGGGGTGGTATGGACACTGAAGCTTTCTTT. Translation: CASSEYRGGMDTEAFF.

The rearrangement uses TRBV19 and TRBJ2-7; 9 nucleotides line up with TRBD2. The CDR3 is 14 amino acids. V trimming: 3 bases; J trimming: 3 bases; junction bases outside the gene matches: 3. The germline V gene has CDR1 LNHDA and CDR2 SQIVND (reference sequence). The CDR3 DNA sequence: TGTGCCAGTAGTATTGCGGGAGGGTTCTACGAGCAGTACTTC. This sequence encodes CASSIAGGFYEQYF. The full variable domain, its missing parts supplied by reference TRBV19 and TRBJ2-7, is DGGITQSPKYLFRKEGQNVTLSCEQNLNHDAMYWYRQDPGQGLRLIYYSQIVNDFQKGDIAEGYSVSREKKESFPLTVTSAQKNPTAFYLCASSIAGGFYEQYFGPGTRLTVT.

The chain combines TRBV19 with TRBJ1-2, with 7 nucleotides matching TRBD1. Germline assignment: CDR1 LNHDA and CDR2 SQIVND (reference sequence). V lost 7 bases and J lost 5; bases outside the gene matches: 4. This CDR3 has 12 residues. The CDR3 DNA sequence: TGTGCCAGTAACCTACAGGGGTATGGCTACACCTTC. This encodes CASNLQGYGYTF.

The V call is TRBV28, the J call TRBJ2-1; a possible D gene is TRBD2 (6 bases). The germline gives CDR1 MDHEN, CDR2 SYDVKM. The V and J ends lost 2 bases and 2 bases respectively, with 13 bases between them. The CDR3 covers 16 residues. The CDR3 nucleotides read TGTGCCAGCAGTTTACCTAGCGAATGGCCCTACAATGAGCAGTTCTTC. Protein: CASSLPSEWPYNEQFF.

Worth noting for this clone: This same CDR3 is encoded by further DNA sequences in the sample. The genes are TRBV9 and TRBJ2-3, with a possible D match to TRBD2 (5 bases). The germline V gene encodes CDR1 SGDLS and CDR2 YYNGEE. Trimming pared 3 bases from V and 0 bases from J, leaving 5 bases between. This CDR3 is 13 amino acids long. In nucleotides, the CDR3 is TGTGCCAGCAGCGCGGGAAGCACAGATACGCAGTATTTT. This encodes CASSAGSTDTQYF.

This clone was observed a single time. The CDR3 loop is CASSPSRTDFYNEQFF. The CDR3 DNA sequence: TGTGCCAGCAGCCCGTCCCGGACAGACTTTTACAATGAGCAGTTCTTC. This chain connects TRBV11-2 to TRBJ2-1; TRBD1 is a possible D gene (6 bases). The CDR3 is 16 residues long. CDR1 and CDR2 (germline): SGHAT, FQNNGV. The V and J ends lost 5 bases and 4 bases respectively, with 18 bases between them.

The V and J genes are TRBV2 and TRBJ2-5; D gene ambiguous. Trimming shortened V by 4 bases and J by 1 base, and 13 bases separated the two germline ends. Germline assignment: CDR1 SNHLY and CDR2 FYNNEI. CDR3 length: 15 amino acids. CDR3 in DNA: TGTGCCAGCAGTGGTCGCGGTGCCCCCCAAGAGACCCAGTACTTC. Translation: CASSGRGAPQETQYF.

The chain is built from TRBV29-1 and TRBJ1-2; weak D call: TRBD1 (6 bases). CDR3 length: 14 residues. Germline assignment: CDR1 SQVTM and CDR2 ANQGSEA. Deletions cut 0 bases from V and 4 bases from J, with 12 bases between. Here the CDR3 reads CSVEDQGKPYGYTF. CDR3 DNA: TGCAGCGTTGAAGATCAGGGGAAACCCTATGGCTACACCTTC.

This chain joins TRBV6-5 and TRBJ1-2; no clear D gene. Per the germline V gene, CDR1 is MNHEY and CDR2 is SVGAGI. The V and J ends lost 0 bases and 8 bases respectively, with 13 bases between them. The CDR3 loop spans 14 amino acids. CDR3 nucleotide sequence: TGTGCCAGCAGTTACTCGAGGACGGGAGTCGGCTACACCTTC. Its protein is CASSYSRTGVGYTF.

This clone was seen once. This chain connects TRBV10-3 to TRBJ2-1; 9 nucleotides line up with TRBD2. This CDR3 region has 17 residues. V lost 0 bases, J lost 2 bases, and 5 bases stayed unmatched. Germline CDR1 reads ENHRY; CDR2 reads SYGVKD. This CDR3 reads CAISESEREAPYNEQFF. The CDR3 DNA follows: TGTGCCATCAGTGAGTCCGAGCGGGAGGCTCCCTACAATGAGCAGTTCTTC.

The rearrangement joins TRBV7-9 to TRBJ2-1; tentatively, D is TRBD2 (6 bases). The germline CDR1 and CDR2 sequences are SEHNR and FQNEAQ (reference sequence). The CDR3 is made up of 14 amino acids. V gave up 7 bases and J gave up 9 bases, with 19 bases separating them. CDR3 protein: CASTIRERMGEQFF. The CDR3 region has the DNA TGTGCCAGCACCATTCGGGAGAGGATGGGTGAGCAGTTCTTC.

CDR3 amino acids: CASRRGAGGLEQYF. The CDR3 DNA reads as TGTGCCAGCCGTAGGGGGGCGGGAGGACTCGAGCAGTACTTC. This rearrangement joins TRBV28 to TRBJ2-7, with TRBD2 identical over 8 bases. Trimming took 8 bases from V and 6 from J; bases not matched to a gene: 12. The CDR3 has 14 residues. Germline assignment: CDR1 MDHEN and CDR2 SYDVKM.

CDR3 sequence: CASRPPTGEGTQYF. The DNA of the CDR3 is TGTGCCAGCAGACCACCGACAGGGGAAGGGACCCAGTACTTC. The rearrangement joins TRBV28 to TRBJ2-5; 8 bases are shared with TRBD1. The CDR3 has 14 residues. The J segment lost 7 bases and the V segment lost 6 bases, leaving 10 bases of the junction unmatched. CDR1 and CDR2 from the germline V gene are MDHEN and SYDVKM.

The chain recombines TRBV5-5 with TRBJ2-3, with 10 bases that match TRBD2. The V gene's germline CDR1 is SGHKS and CDR2 YYEKEE (reference sequence). J lost 4 bases, V lost 2 bases, and 4 bases had no gene match. The CDR3 sequence is 15 residues long. The CDR3 DNA follows: TGTGCCAGCAGCTTTACTAGCGGGAAAGCAGATACGCAGTATTTT. This codes for CASSFTSGKADTQYF.

This clone was seen only once. In DNA, the CDR3 is TGCGCCAGCAGCCGCCCAGGTAGCGGGAGGGAGCAGTTCTTC. Protein product: CASSRPGSGREQFF. The chain is built from TRBV4-3 and TRBJ2-1; 10 bases are shared with TRBD2. The CDR3 consists of 14 residues. V shed 4 bases, J shed 10 bases, and the junction held 7 bases outside the gene matches. Germline V gene data show CDR1 as LGHNA and CDR2 as YSLEER.

The chain carries TRBV28 and TRBJ2-7; a weak D match, TRBD1 (6 bases). The CDR3 extends over 14 amino acids. V was cut by 8 bases and J by 7 bases, with 21 bases left in between. The V gene's germline CDR1 is MDHEN and CDR2 SYDVKM. This chain's CDR3 is CASVMGQGMREQYF. The CDR3 region has the DNA TGTGCCAGCGTGATGGGGCAGGGGATGAGGGAGCAGTACTTC.